A selection of T cell receptor beta chains follows, all from one sample in a study of blood T cell repertoires in COVID-19. Here immunoSEQ multiplex PCR was the method, and the copy in TCRdb shows in-frame clones only, minus some. The sample includes over 200,000 clones, around four fifths of them seen just once. The sequenced sample was peripheral blood. All receptors derive from a woman of 80 years or more with active or convalescent COVID-19. Each CDR3 is given with its conserved first and last residue. A D gene is named only where the DNA matches it firmly. Clone size is stated in some rows and not others, as once, few, many or a class when expanded.

len	d_gene	abundance	v_gene	j_gene	CDR3aa	CDR3nt
14	.	once	TRBV15	TRBJ1-5	CATSRDYSNQPQHF	TGTGCCACCAGCAGGGACTATAGCAATCAGCCCCAGCATTTT
15	TRBD1	.	TRBV3-1/TRBV3-2	TRBJ1-2	CASSQRGGGGYGYTF	TGTGCCAGCAGCCAACGAGGGGGCGGCGGCTATGGCTACACCTTC
14	.	.	TRBV18	TRBJ2-5	CASSPVDYGETQYF	TGTGCCAGCTCACCGGTGGACTACGGAGAGACCCAGTACTTC
14	.	.	TRBV15	TRBJ2-5	CATSRDRGEETQYF	TGTGCCACCAGCAGAGACAGGGGAGAGGAGACCCAGTACTTC
21	.	few	TRBV14	TRBJ1-2	CASSQLFRNTGREGDYYGYTF	TGTGCCAGCAGCCAACTTTTTCGGAATACTGGACGGGAGGGCGACTACTATGGCTACACCTTC
16	.	.	TRBV21-1	TRBJ1-1	CASSPNLDTIRTEAFF	TGTGCCAGCAGCCCGAACTTAGACACAATTCGCACTGAAGCTTTCTTT
15	TRBD1	few	TRBV10-3	TRBJ2-1	CAISEDLQGYNEQFF	TGTGCCATCAGTGAAGACTTACAGGGGTACAATGAGCAGTTCTTC
13	.	.	TRBV6-2/TRBV6-3	TRBJ1-2	CASSGNYNYGYTF	TGTGCCAGCAGTGGCAACTATAACTATGGCTACACCTTC
15	.	.	TRBV28	TRBJ1-4	CASSPGGERNEKLFF	TGTGCCAGCAGTCCGGGTGGCGAACGGAATGAAAAACTGTTTTTT
16	.	.	TRBV7-2	TRBJ2-1	CASSRNGFSSDNEQFF	TGTGCCAGCAGCCGTAACGGGTTCTCTTCTGACAATGAGCAGTTCTTC
14	.	once	TRBV7-2	TRBJ2-2	CASSLVGKKGELFF	TGTGCCAGCAGCTTAGTTGGCAAAAAAGGGGAGCTGTTTTTT
15	TRBD2	.	TRBV27	TRBJ2-7	CASSLSASGTYEQYF	TGTGCCAGCAGTTTATCCGCTAGCGGCACCTACGAGCAGTACTTC
14	TRBD1	few	TRBV18	TRBJ1-1	CASYPQGMNTEAFF	TGTGCCAGCTACCCACAGGGGATGAACACTGAAGCTTTCTTT
15	TRBD1	.	TRBV11-3	TRBJ1-6	CASSPGTGHNSPLHF	TGTGCCAGCAGCCCAGGGACAGGCCATAATTCACCCCTCCACTTT
15	TRBD2	.	TRBV5-1	TRBJ2-7	CASSLAPSGSYEQYF	TGCGCCAGCAGCTTGGCTCCTAGCGGGAGTTACGAGCAGTACTTC
16	.	.	TRBV27	TRBJ2-6	CASSLFSGTGANVLTF	TGTGCCAGCAGTTTGTTCTCGGGTACAGGGGCCAACGTCCTGACTTTC
14	TRBD1	.	TRBV9	TRBJ1-1	CASSVTGGNTEAFF	TGTGCCAGCAGCGTGACAGGGGGGAACACTGAAGCTTTCTTT
14	TRBD1	once	TRBV5-4	TRBJ1-3	CASKDRVIGNTIYF	TGTGCCAGCAAGGACAGGGTCATCGGAAACACCATATATTTT
14	.	.	TRBV11-2	TRBJ2-4	CASSSGVSKNIQYF	TGTGCCAGCAGCTCCGGAGTTAGCAAAAACATTCAGTACTTC
18	TRBD1	.	TRBV7-8	TRBJ1-5	CASSLRDSPIGYGQPQHF	TGTGCCAGCAGCTTACGGGACAGCCCTATTGGGTACGGTCAGCCCCAGCATTTT
19	.	few	TRBV21-1	TRBJ1-6	CASSKEWVERSSYNSPLHF	TGTGCCAGCAGCAAAGAATGGGTTGAGAGGAGCTCCTATAATTCACCCCTCCACTTT
16	TRBD2	.	TRBV5-4	TRBJ2-1	CASSMAAGAGGEEQFF	TGTGCCAGCAGCATGGCCGCGGGGGCCGGGGGGGAAGAGCAGTTCTTC
16	TRBD1	once	TRBV7-6	TRBJ2-1	CASSLFARTGGHEQFF	TGTGCCAGCAGCTTATTTGCTCGGACAGGGGGTCATGAGCAGTTCTTC
15	TRBD1	.	TRBV7-9	TRBJ1-4	CASSRTGTVNEKLFF	TGTGCCAGCAGTCGAACCGGGACAGTTAATGAAAAACTGTTTTTT
15	.	.	TRBV3-1/TRBV3-2	TRBJ2-7	CASSPRQGRAYEQYF	TGTGCCAGCAGCCCGCGTCAGGGAAGGGCCTACGAGCAGTACTTC
17	TRBD1	.	TRBV10-3	TRBJ2-2	CAISEVGDRGLAGELFF	TGTGCCATCAGTGAAGTCGGGGACAGGGGATTGGCCGGGGAGCTGTTTTTT
16	.	.	TRBV27	TRBJ2-1	CASSLGQGGTYNEQFF	TGTGCCAGCAGTCTGGGGCAGGGAGGAACGTACAATGAGCAGTTCTTC
14	.	few	TRBV21-1	TRBJ2-7	CASSTPGLPYEQYF	TGTGCCAGCAGCACACCGGGACTACCCTACGAGCAGTACTTC
10	.	.	TRBV12-5	TRBJ2-2	CARAGGELFF	TGTGCTAGGGCGGGCGGGGAGCTGTTTTTT
13	.	.	TRBV30	TRBJ1-5	CAWNGRVDQPQHF	TGTGCCTGGAATGGCAGGGTGGATCAGCCCCAGCATTTT
15	TRBD1	once	TRBV5-6	TRBJ1-2	CASSLGKTGGYGYTF	TGTGCCAGCAGCTTGGGAAAGACAGGGGGGTATGGCTACACCTTC